The clone carrying this TCR beta chain showed up just a few times. Antigen unknown. The data were taken from a study of T cell responses to AZD1222 COVID-19 vaccine. Study-wide background: Pooled in the analysis were second doses at about 4 or about 12 weeks.

TCRdb's table, derived via immunoSEQ multiplex PCR, lists solely in-frame clones and lacks some. This table holds about 150,000 clones, roughly nine tenths found once. Study-wide findings and caveats: All repertoire sampling was performed exclusively after the peak T cell response. Vaccine-related CD4 TCRs covered spike, predominating at 160-218 and 743-854.

V was pared by 1 base and J by 4 bases, with 9 bases between. CDR3 length equals 14 residues. Germline V CDR1 and CDR2: KGHSH, LQKENI. The source of this sequence is an adult in good health. This material consisted of peripheral blood, taken on day 0 of AZD1222 vaccination. The chain combines TRBV18 with TRBJ2-3, with a possible D match to TRBD2 (6 bases). The CDR3 loop is CASSPQAGSDTQYF. DNA of the CDR3: TGTGCCAGCTCACCACAAGCGGGCTCAGATACGCAGTATTTT.